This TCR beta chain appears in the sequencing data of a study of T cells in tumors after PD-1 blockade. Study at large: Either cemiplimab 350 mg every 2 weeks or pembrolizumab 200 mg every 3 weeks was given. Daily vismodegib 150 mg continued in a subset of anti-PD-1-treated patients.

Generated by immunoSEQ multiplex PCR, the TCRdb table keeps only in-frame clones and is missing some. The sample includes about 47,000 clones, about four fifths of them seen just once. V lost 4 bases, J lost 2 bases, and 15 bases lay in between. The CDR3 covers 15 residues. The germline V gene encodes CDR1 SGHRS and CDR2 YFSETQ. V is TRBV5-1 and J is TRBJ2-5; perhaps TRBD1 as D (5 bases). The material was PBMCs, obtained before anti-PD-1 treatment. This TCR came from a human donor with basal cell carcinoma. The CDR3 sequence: CASSGAPHQQETQYF. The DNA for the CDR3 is TGCGCCAGCAGCGGGGCCCCCCACCAGCAAGAGACCCAGTACTTC.